This TCR beta chain originates from a study of memory CD8 T cells in hepatitis C reinfection. For the study at large: Pre-reinfection samples were taken 55 to 20 weeks before detection.

As for time point: pre-reinfection, 55 to 20 weeks before reinfection detection. Sorted cells were sequenced directly ex vivo without any in vitro expansion. Donors came from people who inject drugs enrolled in HEPCO, Canada. A couple of donors provided sorted CD3+ CD8+ CD45RO- naive CD8 T cells at all three reinfection time points. Study observations and caveats: Conclusions on public clonotypes and secondary clearance were not definitive with several donors.

Trimming took off 8 bases at V and 4 bases at J, with 16 bases between the two ends. CDR1 and CDR2 (germline): MDHEN, SYDVKM. This CDR3 is 14 amino acids long. Comments on this clone: Its antigen is unknown.

The protocol was immunoSEQ multiplex PCR, while the TCRdb copy is restricted to in-frame clones and leaves out a portion. The table shows tens of thousands of clones, with roughly 86% occurring only once. The sequence was collected from a young man with hepatitis C virus infection. Material for sequencing was naive CD8+ T cells sorted from blood. The chain recombines TRBV28 with TRBJ2-3; perhaps TRBD1 as D (5 bases). DNA of the CDR3: TGTGCCAGCTTAATGACCCAGGGCGCAGATACGCAGTATTTT. As protein: CASLMTQGADTQYF.